Presented here are 9 T cell receptor beta chains from one specimen sequenced in a study of T cells in Graves' hyperthyroidism and ophthalmopathy. TCR beta CDR3 regions were amplified from RNA transcripts. First-round RT-PCR targeting the TCR CDR3 was performed with the HTBI primer set. MiXCR was run by TCRdb on the multiplex PCR reads, yielding one entry per CDR3 protein. The sample records about 640,000 distinct CDR3 sequences, roughly 20% being singletons. Sequencing input: blood. These receptors all come from a young man with Graves' ophthalmopathy.

The chain links TRBV10-3 to TRBJ2-2; TRBD1 agrees at 7 bases. Germline-derived CDR1 and CDR2 are ENHRY and SYGVKD. The CDR3 contains 15 residues. After removal of 6 bases from V and 6 bases from J, the junction contained 10 bases not matched to a gene. CDR3 nucleotide sequence: TGTGCCATCAGAGACAGGGAACACAGCGCCGGGGAGCTGTTTTTT. Protein sequence: CAIRDREHSAGELFF.

The chain employs TRBV10-2 and TRBJ2-3; 9 bases align to TRBD1. The CDR3 spans 16 residues. CDR1 and CDR2 from the germline V gene are WSHSY and SAAADI. The V and J ends lost 2 bases and 2 bases, in that order; junction bases with no gene match: 5. The CDR3, as DNA: TGCGCCAGCAGTGAGCTAGGGACAGGGACCACAGATACGCAGTATTTT. Amino acid sequence: CASSELGTGTTDTQYF.

The chain has TRBV2 and TRBJ2-7, with D tentatively TRBD1 or TRBD2 (5 bases each). V lost 8 bases to trimming and J lost 0 bases, with 8 bases between them. The CDR3 is 12 amino acids. Germline V lookup: CDR1 SNHLY, CDR2 FYNNEI. CDR3 DNA sequence: TGTGCCAGCGGGGGATTCTCCTACGAGCAGTACTTC. It is translated as CASGGFSYEQYF.

The rearrangement links TRBV7-6 to TRBJ2-7; D is possibly TRBD2 (6 bases). V lost 4 bases and J 4 bases, leaving 11 bases between the germline ends. Germline CDR1 and CDR2: SGHVS and FNYEAQ. The CDR3 sequence is 13 residues long. This CDR3 is CASSSPGGYEQYF. Written as DNA, the CDR3 is TGTGCCAGCAGCTCCCCCGGGGGTTACGAGCAGTACTTC.

This clonotype was seen repeatedly, ten times or more. The chain uses TRBV2 and TRBJ2-1; 7 bases agree with TRBD2. V lost 4 bases and J lost 0; bases outside the gene matches: 15. Looked up from germline, CDR1 is SNHLY and CDR2 is FYNNEI. There are 19 residues in the CDR3. CDR3 residues: CASSVPYSSGWSSYNEQFF. CDR3 nucleotide sequence: TGTGCCAGCAGTGTCCCCTACTCTAGCGGATGGAGCTCCTACAATGAGCAGTTCTTC.

This sequence joins TRBV20-1 and TRBJ2-1; 10 nucleotides match TRBD2. The CDR3 has 14 amino acids. The germline CDR1 and CDR2 sequences are DFQATT and SNEGSKA (reference sequence). With V trimmed by 1 base and J by 6 bases, 3 bases remained unmatched. CDR3 protein: CSARVAGGPNEQFF. The DNA for the CDR3 is TGCAGTGCTAGAGTAGCGGGAGGTCCCAATGAGCAGTTCTTC.

This clonotype was recorded once. The rearrangement joins TRBV6-2 or TRBV6-3 to TRBJ2-3; D may be TRBD2 (5 bases). Germline V CDR1 and CDR2: MNHEY, SVGEGT. The CDR3 covers 16 residues. Trimming pared 2 bases from V and 4 bases from J, leaving 16 bases between. The CDR3, as DNA: TGTGCCAGCAGTTACGCGGGCGGACTCAGCTCAGATACGCAGTATTTT. Translated, it gives CASSYAGGLSSDTQYF.

This clonotype has more than one count but fewer than ten. This sequence joins TRBV20-1 and TRBJ2-7, with unresolved D. The CDR3 runs to 15 residues. Germline lookup yields CDR1 DFQATT and CDR2 SNEGSKA (reference sequence). V was clipped by 2 bases and J by 6 bases, with 20 bases between them. The CDR3 sequence is CSARNLRTPLVEQYF. The DNA for the CDR3 is TGCAGTGCTAGAAATCTAAGGACCCCCTTGGTCGAGCAGTACTTC.

In this sample, this clonotype turned up a few times. This rearrangement joins TRBV4-3 to TRBJ2-7, with 7 bases lining up with TRBD1. CDR1 and CDR2 (germline): LGHNA, YSLEER. The CDR3 has 16 residues. Trimming took 2 bases from V and 2 from J; bases not matched to a gene: 9. CDR3 protein: CASSQHTGQAAYEQYF. The CDR3 DNA follows: TGCGCCAGCAGCCAACACACCGGACAGGCCGCCTACGAGCAGTACTTC.